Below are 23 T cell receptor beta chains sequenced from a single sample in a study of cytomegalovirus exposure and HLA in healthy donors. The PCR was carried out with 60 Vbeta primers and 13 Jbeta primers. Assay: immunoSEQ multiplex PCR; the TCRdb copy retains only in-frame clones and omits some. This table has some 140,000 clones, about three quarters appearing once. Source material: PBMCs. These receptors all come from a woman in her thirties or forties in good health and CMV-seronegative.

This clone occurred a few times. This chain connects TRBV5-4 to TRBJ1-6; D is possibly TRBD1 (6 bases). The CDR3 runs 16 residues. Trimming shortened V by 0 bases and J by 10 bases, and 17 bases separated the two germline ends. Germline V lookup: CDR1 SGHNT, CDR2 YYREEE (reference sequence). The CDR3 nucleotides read TGTGCCAGCAGCTTGGGGACGGGACAAATTCGATCACCCCTCCACTTT. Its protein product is CASSLGTGQIRSPLHF. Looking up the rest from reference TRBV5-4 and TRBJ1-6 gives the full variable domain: ETGVTQSPTHLIKTRGQQVTLRCSSQSGHNTVSWYQQALGQGPQFIFQYYREEENGRGNFPPRFSGLQFPNYSSELNVNALELDDSALYLCASSLGTGQIRSPLHFGNGTRLTVT.

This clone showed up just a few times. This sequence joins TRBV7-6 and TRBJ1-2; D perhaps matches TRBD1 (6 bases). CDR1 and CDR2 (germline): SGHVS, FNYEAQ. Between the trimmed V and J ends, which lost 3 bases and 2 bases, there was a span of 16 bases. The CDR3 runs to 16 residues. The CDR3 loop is CASSFLQGRENYGYTF. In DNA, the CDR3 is TGTGCCAGCAGCTTCCTACAGGGAAGAGAGAACTATGGCTACACCTTC.

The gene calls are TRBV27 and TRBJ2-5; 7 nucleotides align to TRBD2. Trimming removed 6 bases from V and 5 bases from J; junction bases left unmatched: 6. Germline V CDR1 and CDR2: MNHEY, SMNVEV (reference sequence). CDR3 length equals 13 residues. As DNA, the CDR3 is TGTGCCAGCAGGACTATCGGGGGGGAGACCCAGTACTTC. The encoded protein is CASRTIGGETQYF.

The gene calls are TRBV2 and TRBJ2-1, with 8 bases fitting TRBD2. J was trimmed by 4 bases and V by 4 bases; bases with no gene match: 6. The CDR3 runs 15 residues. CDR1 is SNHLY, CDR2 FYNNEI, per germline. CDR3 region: CASSGGGPDYNEQFF. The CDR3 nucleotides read TGTGCCAGCAGTGGCGGGGGGCCGGATTACAATGAGCAGTTCTTC.

The CDR3 sequence: CAIGTGQANTGELFF. CDR3 coding DNA: TGTGCCATTGGTACTGGACAGGCGAACACCGGGGAGCTGTTTTTT. The V call is TRBV10-3, the J call TRBJ2-2; 7 nucleotides agree with TRBD1. This CDR3 has 15 residues. Germline V gene lookup returns CDR1 ENHRY and CDR2 SYGVKD. Trimming cost V 9 bases and J 0 bases; bases outside gene matches: 7.

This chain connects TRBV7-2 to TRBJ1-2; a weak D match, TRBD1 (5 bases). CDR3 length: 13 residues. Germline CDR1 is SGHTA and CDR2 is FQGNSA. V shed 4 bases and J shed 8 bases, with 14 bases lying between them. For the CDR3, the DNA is TGTGCCAGCAGCTCCGCACGCGGGGACGGCTACACCTTC. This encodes CASSSARGDGYTF.

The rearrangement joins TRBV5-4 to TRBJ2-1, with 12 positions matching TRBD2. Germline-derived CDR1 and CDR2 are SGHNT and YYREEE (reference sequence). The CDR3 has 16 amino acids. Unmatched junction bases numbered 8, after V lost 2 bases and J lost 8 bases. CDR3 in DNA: TGTGCCAGCAGCTTCGCACTAGCGGGGGGCCGGGATGAGCAGTTCTTC. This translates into CASSFALAGGRDEQFF.

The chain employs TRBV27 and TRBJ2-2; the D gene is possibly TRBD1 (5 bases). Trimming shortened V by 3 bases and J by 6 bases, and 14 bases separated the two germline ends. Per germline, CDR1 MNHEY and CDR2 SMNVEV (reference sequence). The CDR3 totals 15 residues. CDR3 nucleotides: TGTGCCAGCAGTTTGAGCTGGGGCGACGCCGGGGAGCTGTTTTTT. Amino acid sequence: CASSLSWGDAGELFF.

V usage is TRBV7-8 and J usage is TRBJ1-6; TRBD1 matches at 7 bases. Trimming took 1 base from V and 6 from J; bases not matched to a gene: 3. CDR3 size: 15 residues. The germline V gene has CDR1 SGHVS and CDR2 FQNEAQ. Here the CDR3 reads CASSLGGTVNSPLHF. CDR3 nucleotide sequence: TGTGCCAGCAGCTTAGGCGGGACAGTTAATTCACCCCTCCACTTT.

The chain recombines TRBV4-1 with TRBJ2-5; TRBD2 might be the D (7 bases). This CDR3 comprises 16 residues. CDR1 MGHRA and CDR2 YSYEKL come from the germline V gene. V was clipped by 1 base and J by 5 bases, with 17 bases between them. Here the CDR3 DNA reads TGCGCCAGCAGCCAAGGGTTAGGGGGGGGCGAGGAGACCCAGTACTTC. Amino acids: CASSQGLGGGEETQYF.

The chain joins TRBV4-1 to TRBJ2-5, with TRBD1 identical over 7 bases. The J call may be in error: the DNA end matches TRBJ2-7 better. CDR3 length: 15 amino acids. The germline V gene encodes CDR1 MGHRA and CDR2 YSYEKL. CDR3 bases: TGCGCCAGCAGCCAAGAGGACAGGAACCCCTACGAGCAGTACTTC. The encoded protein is CASSQEDRNPYEQYF.

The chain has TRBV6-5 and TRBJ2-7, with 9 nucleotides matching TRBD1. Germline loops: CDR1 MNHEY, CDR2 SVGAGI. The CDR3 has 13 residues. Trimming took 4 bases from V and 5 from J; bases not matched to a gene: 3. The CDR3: CASSSRDRDEQYF. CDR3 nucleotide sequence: TGTGCCAGCAGTTCCCGGGACAGGGACGAGCAGTACTTC.

The CDR3: CASSELGREQFF. For the CDR3, the DNA is TGTGCCAGCAGTGAGCTAGGTCGGGAGCAGTTCTTC. The genes are TRBV6-1 and TRBJ2-1; D is ambiguous. The ends were cut back, 3 bases at V and 10 bases at J, with 10 bases in the middle. The CDR3 is 12 amino acids. Germline assignment: CDR1 MNHNS and CDR2 SASEGT.

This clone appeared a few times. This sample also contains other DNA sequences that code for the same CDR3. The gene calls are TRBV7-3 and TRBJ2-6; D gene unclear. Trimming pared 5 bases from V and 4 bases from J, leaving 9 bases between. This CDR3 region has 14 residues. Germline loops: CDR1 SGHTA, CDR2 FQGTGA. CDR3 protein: CASSPSSGANVLTF. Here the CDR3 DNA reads TGTGCCAGCAGCCCCTCGTCCGGGGCCAACGTCCTGACTTTC.

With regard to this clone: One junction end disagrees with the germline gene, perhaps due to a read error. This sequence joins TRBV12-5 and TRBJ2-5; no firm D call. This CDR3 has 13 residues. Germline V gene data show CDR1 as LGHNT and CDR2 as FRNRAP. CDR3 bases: TGTGCTAGTGGTTTTGACCCCGCCAGGCAATTGGACTTC. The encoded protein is CASGFDPARQLDF.

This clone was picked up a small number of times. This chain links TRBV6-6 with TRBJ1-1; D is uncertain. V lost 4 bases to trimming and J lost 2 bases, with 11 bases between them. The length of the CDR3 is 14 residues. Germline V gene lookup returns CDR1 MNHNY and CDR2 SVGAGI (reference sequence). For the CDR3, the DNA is TGTGCCAGCAGTTCCCGCGGGGTTAACACTGAAGCTTTCTTT. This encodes CASSSRGVNTEAFF.

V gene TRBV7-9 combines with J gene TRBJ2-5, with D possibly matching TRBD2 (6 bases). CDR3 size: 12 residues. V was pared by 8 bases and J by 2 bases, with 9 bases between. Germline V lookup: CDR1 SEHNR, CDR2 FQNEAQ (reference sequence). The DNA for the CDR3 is TGTGCCAGCCGGGAGCTACAAGAGACCCAGTACTTC. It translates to CASRELQETQYF.

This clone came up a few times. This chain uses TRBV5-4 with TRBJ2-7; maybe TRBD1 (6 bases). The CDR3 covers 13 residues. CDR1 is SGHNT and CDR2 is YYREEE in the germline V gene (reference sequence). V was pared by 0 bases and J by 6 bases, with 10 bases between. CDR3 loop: CASSLDWGREQYF. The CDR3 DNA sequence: TGTGCCAGCAGCTTGGATTGGGGGCGCGAGCAGTACTTC.

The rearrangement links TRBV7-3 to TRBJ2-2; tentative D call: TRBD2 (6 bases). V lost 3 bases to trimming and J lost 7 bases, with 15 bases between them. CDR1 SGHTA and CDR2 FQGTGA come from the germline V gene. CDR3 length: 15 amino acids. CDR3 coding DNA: TGTGCCAGCAGCTTCGGGGGAAGTAATAGCGGGGAGCTGTTTTTT. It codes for CASSFGGSNSGELFF.

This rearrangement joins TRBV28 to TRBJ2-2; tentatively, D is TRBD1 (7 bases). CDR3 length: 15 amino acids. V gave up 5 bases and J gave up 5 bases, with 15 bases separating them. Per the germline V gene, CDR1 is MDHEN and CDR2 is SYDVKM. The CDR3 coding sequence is TGTGCCAGCAGTATCCAGGGGGGTCGGACCGGGGAGCTGTTTTTT. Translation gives CASSIQGGRTGELFF.

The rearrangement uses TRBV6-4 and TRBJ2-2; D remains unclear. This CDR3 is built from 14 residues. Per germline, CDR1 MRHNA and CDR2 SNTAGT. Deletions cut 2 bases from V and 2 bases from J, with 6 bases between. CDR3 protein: CASSDRLNTGELFF. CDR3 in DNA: TGTGCCAGCAGTGACCGACTTAACACCGGGGAGCTGTTTTTT.

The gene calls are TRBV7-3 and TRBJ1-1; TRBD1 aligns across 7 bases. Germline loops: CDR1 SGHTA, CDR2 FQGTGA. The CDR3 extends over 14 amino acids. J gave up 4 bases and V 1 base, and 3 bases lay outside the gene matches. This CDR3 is CASSLNPGGTEAFF. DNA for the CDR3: TGTGCCAGCAGCTTAAACCCAGGGGGCACTGAAGCTTTCTTT.

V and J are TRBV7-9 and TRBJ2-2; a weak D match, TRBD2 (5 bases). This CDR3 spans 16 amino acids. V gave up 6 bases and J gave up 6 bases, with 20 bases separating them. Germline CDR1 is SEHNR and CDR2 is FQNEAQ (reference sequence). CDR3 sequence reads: CASRTIEGGSSGELFF. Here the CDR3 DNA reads TGTGCCAGCAGGACAATAGAAGGTGGGAGCTCCGGGGAGCTGTTTTTT.